One T cell receptor (beta chain) is described in this entry. Across 20 to 25 US areas, participants ranged in age from about 18 to 90 years. Assignments of participants to cohorts depended upon their own reported clinical history. Per the study methods: Estimates of nucleated cell counts were drawn from the amplification of reference gene primers. The table came from immunoSEQ multiplex PCR; TCRdb's copy has only in-frame clones and leaves some out. The D gene and trimming were derived from the DNA, and the V and J assignments and clone size from that table. The sample holds approximately 330,000 clones; approximately 86% are singletons and the top ten take around 4.5%. Germline assignment: CDR1 SQVTM and CDR2 ANQGSEA. V was shortened by 7 bases and J by 3 bases, with 19 bases between the two germline ends. The CDR3 length is 15 residues. This sample stems from a study of blood T cell repertoires in COVID-19. Study background: Researchers got acute and convalescent COVID-19 samples from the United States, Italy and Spain.

The sequencing sample was made of PBMCs or T cells enriched from blood (not recorded which). The chain is built from TRBV29-1 and TRBJ2-1, with D perhaps TRBD1 (6 bases). The TCR originated in a woman between 35 and 50 years old with acute COVID-19. The CDR3 sequence: CSAPPRDTIYNEQFF. In DNA form, the CDR3 reads TGCAGCGCCCCCCCCCGGGACACAATCTACAATGAGCAGTTCTTC.